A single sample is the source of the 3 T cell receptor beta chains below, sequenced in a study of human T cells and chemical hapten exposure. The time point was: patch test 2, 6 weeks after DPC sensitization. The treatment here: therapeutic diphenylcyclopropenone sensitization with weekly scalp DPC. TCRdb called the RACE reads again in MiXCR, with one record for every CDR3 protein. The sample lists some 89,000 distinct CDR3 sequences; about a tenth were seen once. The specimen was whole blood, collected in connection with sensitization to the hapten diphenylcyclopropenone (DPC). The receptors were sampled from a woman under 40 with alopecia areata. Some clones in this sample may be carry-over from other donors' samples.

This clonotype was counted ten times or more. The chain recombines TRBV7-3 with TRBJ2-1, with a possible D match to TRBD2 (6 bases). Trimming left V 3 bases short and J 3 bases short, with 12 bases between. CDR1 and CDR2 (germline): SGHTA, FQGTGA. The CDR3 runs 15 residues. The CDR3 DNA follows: TGTGCCAGCAGCTTTGAGGGCGGGGTCTACAATGAGCAGTTCTTC. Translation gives CASSFEGGVYNEQFF.

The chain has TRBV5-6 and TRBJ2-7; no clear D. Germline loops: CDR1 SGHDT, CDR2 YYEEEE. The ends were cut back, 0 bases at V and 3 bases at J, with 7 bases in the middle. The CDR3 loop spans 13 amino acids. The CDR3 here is CASSLGQNYEQYF. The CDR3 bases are TGTGCCAGCAGCTTGGGGCAGAACTACGAGCAGTACTTC.

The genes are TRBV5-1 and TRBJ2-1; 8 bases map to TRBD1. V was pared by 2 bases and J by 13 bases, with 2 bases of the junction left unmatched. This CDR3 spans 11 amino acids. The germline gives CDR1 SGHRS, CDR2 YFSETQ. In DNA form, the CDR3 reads TGCGCCAGCAGCTTCGACAGGGGCCAGTTCTTC. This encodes CASSFDRGQFF.